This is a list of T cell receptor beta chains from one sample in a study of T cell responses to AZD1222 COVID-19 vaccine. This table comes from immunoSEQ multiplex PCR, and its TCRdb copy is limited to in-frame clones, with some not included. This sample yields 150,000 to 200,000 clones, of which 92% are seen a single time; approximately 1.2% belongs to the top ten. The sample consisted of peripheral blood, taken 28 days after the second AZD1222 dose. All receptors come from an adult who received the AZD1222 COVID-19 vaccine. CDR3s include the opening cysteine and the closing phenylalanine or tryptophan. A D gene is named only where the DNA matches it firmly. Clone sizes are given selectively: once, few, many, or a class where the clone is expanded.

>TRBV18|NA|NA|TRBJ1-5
CASSPDRFGQPQHF
TGTGCCAGCTCACCTGACAGGTTCGGCCAGCCCCAGCATTTT
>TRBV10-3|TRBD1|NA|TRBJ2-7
CAISGQGLYEQYF
TGTGCCATCAGCGGACAGGGGCTATACGAGCAGTACTTC
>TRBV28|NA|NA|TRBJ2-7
CASRNAYEQYF
TGTGCCAGCAGAAACGCCTACGAGCAGTACTTC
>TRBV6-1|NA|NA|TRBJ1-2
CASSEGPDQSGYTF
TGTGCCAGCAGTGAAGGGCCCGACCAGTCCGGCTACACCTTC
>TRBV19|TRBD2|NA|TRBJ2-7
CASSIGIGGSYEQYF
TGTGCCAGTAGTATAGGAATTGGCGGGAGCTACGAGCAGTACTTC
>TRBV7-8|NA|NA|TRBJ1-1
CASSLGGRELVAFF
TGTGCCAGCAGCTTAGGTGGGAGAGAGCTAGTGGCTTTCTTT
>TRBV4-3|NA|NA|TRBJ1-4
CASSQDQSNEKLFF
TGCGCCAGCAGCCAAGATCAGTCAAATGAAAAACTGTTTTTT
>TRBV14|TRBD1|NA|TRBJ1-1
CASSQTGSITEAFF
TGTGCCAGCAGCCAGACAGGGAGCATCACTGAAGCTTTCTTT
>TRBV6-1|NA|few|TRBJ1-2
CASSERPYGYTF
TGTGCCAGCAGTGAACGCCCATATGGCTACACCTTC
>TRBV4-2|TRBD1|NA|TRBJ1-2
CASSQEGTAGYGYTF
TGTGCCAGCAGCCAAGAGGGGACAGCGGGATATGGCTACACCTTC
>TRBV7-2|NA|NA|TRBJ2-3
CASSLSESSATDTQYF
TGTGCCAGCAGCTTATCCGAGTCTAGCGCTACAGATACGCAGTATTTT
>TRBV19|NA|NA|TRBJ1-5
CASSITAGPQPQHF
TGTGCCAGTAGTATTACGGCGGGGCCTCAGCCCCAGCATTTT
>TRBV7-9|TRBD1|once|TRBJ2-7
CASSLGGQVPFHEQYF
TGTGCCAGCAGCTTAGGTGGACAGGTCCCCTTCCACGAGCAGTACTTC
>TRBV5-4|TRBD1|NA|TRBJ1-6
CASSLGGQASDSPLHF
TGTGCCAGCAGCTTGGGGGGACAGGCCTCCGATTCACCCCTCCACTTT
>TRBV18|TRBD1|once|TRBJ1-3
CASSPFGRGPSYHSGNTIYF
TGTGCCAGCTCACCCTTCGGCAGGGGGCCATCTTACCACTCTGGAAACACCATATATTTT
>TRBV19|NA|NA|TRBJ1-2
CASSIARDAGYTF
TGTGCCAGTAGTATAGCACGGGACGCTGGCTACACCTTC
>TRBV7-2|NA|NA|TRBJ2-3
CASSLVGGTQYF
TGTGCCAGCAGCTTAGTCGGTGGTACGCAGTATTTT
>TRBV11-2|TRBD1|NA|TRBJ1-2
CASSLNPPQTGLDYGYTF
TGTGCCAGCAGCTTAAACCCTCCGCAGACAGGGTTGGACTATGGCTACACCTTC
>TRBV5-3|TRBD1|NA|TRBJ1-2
CARSRNGTGGDYGYTF
TGTGCCAGAAGCCGAAATGGGACAGGGGGCGACTATGGCTACACCTTC
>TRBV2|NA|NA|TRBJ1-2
CASSGAWGGYTF
TGTGCCAGCAGTGGGGCCTGGGGCGGGTACACCTTC
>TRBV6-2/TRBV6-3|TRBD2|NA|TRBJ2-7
CASSFSGSYEQYF
TGTGCCAGCAGCTTTAGCGGGAGTTACGAGCAGTACTTC
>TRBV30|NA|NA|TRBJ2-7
CAWTPGAAEQYF
TGTGCCTGGACCCCCGGAGCCGCCGAGCAGTACTTC
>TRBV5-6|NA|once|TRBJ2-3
CASTQQGGSTDTQYF
TGTGCCAGCACCCAGCAGGGGGGAAGCACAGATACGCAGTATTTT
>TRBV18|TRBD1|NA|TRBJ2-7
CASSPGQRSYEQYF
TGTGCCAGCTCACCGGGACAGCGCTCCTACGAGCAGTACTTC
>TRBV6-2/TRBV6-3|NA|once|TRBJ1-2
CASSYRSGFGGYTF
TGTGCCAGCAGTTACCGGTCAGGGTTCGGTGGCTACACCTTC
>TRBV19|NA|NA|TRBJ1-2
CASSPKGNRDYGYTF
TGTGCCAGTAGTCCCAAGGGGAACCGAGACTATGGCTACACCTTC
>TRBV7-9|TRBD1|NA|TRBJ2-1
CASSLPPQGTYNEQFF
TGTGCCAGCAGCTTACCCCCACAGGGGACCTACAATGAGCAGTTCTTC
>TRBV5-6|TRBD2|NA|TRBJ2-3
CASSTSGGPGDTQYF
TGTGCCAGCAGCACCAGCGGGGGCCCTGGGGATACGCAGTATTTT
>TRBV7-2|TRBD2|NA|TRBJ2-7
CASSPREGRTYEQYF
TGTGCCAGCAGCCCGCGGGAGGGCCGCACCTACGAGCAGTACTTC
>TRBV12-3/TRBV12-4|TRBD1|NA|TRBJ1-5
CASRGTGGQPQHF
TGTGCCAGTCGGGGGACAGGAGGGCAGCCCCAGCATTTT
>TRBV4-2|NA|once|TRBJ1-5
CASSQGTGPQHF
TGTGCCAGCAGCCAAGGGACGGGGCCCCAGCATTTT
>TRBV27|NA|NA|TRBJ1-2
CASSLSSTGIGYTF
TGTGCCAGCAGTTTATCCTCCACAGGGATAGGCTACACCTTC
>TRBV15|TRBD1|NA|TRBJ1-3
CATSSPEWTGGAVDTIYF
TGTGCCACCAGCAGTCCCGAGTGGACAGGGGGCGCGGTGGACACCATATATTTT
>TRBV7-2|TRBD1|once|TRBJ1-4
CASRPTGATNEKLFF
TGTGCCAGCAGACCTACAGGGGCAACTAATGAAAAACTGTTTTTT
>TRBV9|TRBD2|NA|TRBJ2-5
CASSVEAGTRLETQYF
TGTGCCAGCAGCGTAGAGGCCGGGACTAGATTGGAGACCCAGTACTTC
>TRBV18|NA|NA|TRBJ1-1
CASLLDMNTEAFF
TGTGCCAGCCTTCTAGACATGAACACTGAAGCTTTCTTT
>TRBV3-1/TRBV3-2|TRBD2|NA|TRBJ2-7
CASSQDLASGSSHEQYF
TGTGCCAGCAGCCAAGATCTTGCTAGCGGGAGTTCCCACGAGCAGTACTTC
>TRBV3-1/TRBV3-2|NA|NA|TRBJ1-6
CASSVQVANSPLHF
TGTGCCAGCAGCGTCCAGGTGGCAAATTCACCCCTCCACTTT
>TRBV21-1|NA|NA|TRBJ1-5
CASSKGMRPSRGQPQHF
TGTGCCAGCAGCAAAGGTATGCGGCCCTCAAGGGGTCAGCCCCAGCATTTT
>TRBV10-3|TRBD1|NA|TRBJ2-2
CAISRDRDGELFF
TGTGCCATCAGCCGGGACAGGGACGGGGAGCTGTTTTTT
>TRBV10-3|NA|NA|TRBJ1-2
CAISESNYGYTF
TGTGCCATCAGTGAGTCTAACTATGGCTACACCTTC
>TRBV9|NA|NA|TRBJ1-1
CASSVGGWDTEAFF
TGTGCCAGCAGCGTAGGGGGTTGGGACACTGAAGCTTTCTTT
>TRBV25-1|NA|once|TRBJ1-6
CASSEERQFYSPLHF
TGTGCCAGCAGTGAGGAGAGACAGTTTTATTCACCCCTCCACTTT
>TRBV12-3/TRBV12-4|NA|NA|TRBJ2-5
CASSFGFQETQYF
TGTGCCAGCAGTTTTGGCTTCCAAGAGACCCAGTACTTC
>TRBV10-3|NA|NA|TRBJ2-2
CAISDEAQMNTGELFF
TGTGCCATCAGTGATGAGGCTCAGATGAACACCGGGGAGCTGTTTTTT
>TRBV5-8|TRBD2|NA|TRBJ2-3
CASSWSGRAIDTQYF
TGTGCCAGCAGTTGGAGCGGGAGGGCCATAGATACGCAGTATTTT
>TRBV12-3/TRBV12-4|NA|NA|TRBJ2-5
CASTEPGAEQYF
TGTGCCAGCACTGAGCCGGGGGCCGAACAGTACTTC
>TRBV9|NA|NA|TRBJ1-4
CASSLEAGMREKLFF
TGTGCCAGCAGCCTAGAGGCAGGAATGCGAGAAAAACTGTTTTTT
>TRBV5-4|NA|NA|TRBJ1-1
CASSRAAGQMNTEAFF
TGTGCCAGCAGTCGGGCCGCGGGACAAATGAACACTGAAGCTTTCTTT
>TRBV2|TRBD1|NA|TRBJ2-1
CATYYRGEGHDEQFF
TGTGCCACTTATTACAGGGGAGAGGGCCACGATGAGCAGTTCTTC
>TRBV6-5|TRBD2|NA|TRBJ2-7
CASSPGTSAYEQYF
TGTGCCAGCAGTCCCGGGACTAGCGCCTACGAGCAGTACTTC
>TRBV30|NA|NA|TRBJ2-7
CAWSGKGSIGEQYF
TGTGCCTGGAGTGGTAAAGGCAGCATTGGCGAGCAGTACTTC
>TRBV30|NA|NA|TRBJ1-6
CAWSVGGVYNSPLHF
TGTGCCTGGAGTGTTGGCGGGGTTTATAATTCACCCCTCCACTTT